The 18 T cell receptor beta chains given below trace back to one sample, sequenced in a study of T cell changes during pregnancy in multiple sclerosis. TCRdb keeps only in-frame clones here, not all; method: immunoSEQ multiplex PCR. The repertoire holds over 30,000 clones, 91% seen once, with about 3.9% in the top ten. This material consisted of CD8+ T cells from peripheral blood mononuclear cells, taken in the second trimester of pregnancy. The receptors here all came from a female donor in good health, enrolled as a control in a pregnancy study.

CDR3 protein: CASRGGRNTEAFF. In DNA, the CDR3 is TGTGCCAGCAGGGGGGGAAGGAACACTGAAGCTTTCTTT. The V gene is TRBV6-1, the J gene TRBJ1-1; the D gene is possibly TRBD1 (5 bases). V dropped 6 bases and J dropped 1 base, with 9 bases sitting between them. The CDR3 spans 13 residues. Germline V lookup: CDR1 MNHNS, CDR2 SASEGT.

In its sample, this clone was seen once. The chain combines TRBV7-2 with TRBJ1-2, with no clear D. Germline V CDR1 and CDR2: SGHTA, FQGNSA. V was pared by 7 bases and J by 2 bases, with 23 bases between. This CDR3 region has 17 residues. The CDR3 region has the DNA TGTGCCAGCACCTCGGCGGGGATTACGAATACCAACTATGGCTACACCTTC. This translates into CASTSAGITNTNYGYTF.

The chain uses TRBV7-6 and TRBJ2-7; possibly TRBD2 for D (6 bases). The germline CDR1 and CDR2 sequences are SGHVS and FNYEAQ. This CDR3 has 14 amino acids. With 5 bases removed from V and 4 bases from J, the gap between germline ends came to 15 bases. For the CDR3, the DNA is TGTGCCAGCAGCCGCCGGGCCGGGGGTTACGAGCAGTACTTC. It codes for CASSRRAGGYEQYF.

The gene calls are TRBV27 and TRBJ1-5; no clear D. Trimming removed 2 bases at V and 0 bases at J, with 5 bases between. The CDR3 has 14 residues. Germline V CDR1 and CDR2: MNHEY, SMNVEV (reference sequence). The CDR3 sequence: CASSLTVSNQPQHF. DNA for the CDR3: TGTGCCAGCAGTTTAACAGTTAGCAATCAGCCCCAGCATTTT.

This clone was recorded only once. The germline gene is not matched at one end of the junction; a read error may be the cause. This chain joins TRBV27 and TRBJ2-7; tentatively, D is TRBD2 (5 bases). The germline gives CDR1 MNHEY, CDR2 SMNVEV (reference sequence). This CDR3 is built from 14 residues. CDR3 in amino acids: CASSLSGVTYEQYF. CDR3 coding DNA: TGTGCCAGCAGTCTATCCGGGGTTACCTACGAGCAGTACTTC.

The chain combines TRBV6-6 with TRBJ1-5; TRBD1 aligns across 8 bases. Germline trimming cut 6 bases from V and 4 bases from J; bases unmatched to any gene: 5. Germline-derived CDR1 and CDR2 are MNHNY and SVGAGI (reference sequence). The CDR3 runs to 14 residues. The CDR3 sequence is CASSHRQGNQPQHF. CDR3 DNA sequence: TGTGCCAGCAGCCACCGACAGGGGAATCAGCCCCAGCATTTT.

This rearrangement joins TRBV4-2 to TRBJ2-1, with D possibly being TRBD1 (6 bases). Trimming took 3 bases from V and 9 from J, leaving 15 bases between them. Germline-derived CDR1 and CDR2 are LGHNA and YNFKEQ. The CDR3 spans 14 residues. The CDR3 DNA reads as TGTGCCAGCAGCCATCCCTCGGTCAGGGGTGAGCAGTTCTTC. Its translation: CASSHPSVRGEQFF.

This chain joins TRBV4-3 and TRBJ1-3; no definite D call. V lost 1 base to trimming and J lost 6 bases, with 13 bases between them. CDR1 and CDR2 from the germline V gene are LGHNA and YSLEER. The CDR3 contains 15 residues. In nucleotides, the CDR3 is TGCGCCAGCAGCCAAGGATTTGGGCGCAAAAACACCATATATTTT. It is translated as CASSQGFGRKNTIYF.

V is TRBV4-3 and J is TRBJ2-7; 8 bases agree with TRBD1. CDR1 and CDR2 from the germline V gene are LGHNA and YSLEER. With V trimmed by 3 bases and J by 3 bases, 4 bases remained unmatched. The CDR3 is made up of 14 amino acids. The CDR3 region is CASSQRGTGYEQYF. For the CDR3, the DNA is TGCGCCAGCAGCCAGAGGGGGACAGGCTACGAGCAGTACTTC.

V is TRBV5-6 and J is TRBJ2-1; TRBD1 aligns across 9 bases. After removal of 4 bases from V and 4 bases from J, the junction contained 6 bases not matched to a gene. Germline lookup yields CDR1 SGHDT and CDR2 YYEEEE. The CDR3 loop spans 15 amino acids. The CDR3 protein is CASSTGQGRYNEQFF. DNA of the CDR3: TGTGCCAGCAGCACTGGACAGGGGAGATACAATGAGCAGTTCTTC.

In its sample, this clone was seen once. J is TRBJ1-6 and V is TRBV6-5; 7 bases are shared with TRBD1. Trimming at V came to 5 bases and at J to 7 bases, leaving 5 bases not matched to a gene. The CDR3 is made up of 14 amino acids. The V gene's germline CDR1 is MNHEY and CDR2 SVGAGI. In nucleotides, the CDR3 is TGTGCCAGCAGTCCCTTCAGGGGGAATTCACCCCTCCACTTT. Its protein is CASSPFRGNSPLHF.

V is TRBV5-5 and J is TRBJ2-1; 10 nucleotides match TRBD1. The CDR3 is 15 residues long. Germline-derived CDR1 and CDR2 are SGHKS and YYEKEE (reference sequence). J lost 3 bases, V lost 6 bases, and 6 bases had no gene match. CDR3 nucleotides: TGTGCCAGCATTCGGTGGACAGGGGGCTACAATGAGCAGTTCTTC. It codes for CASIRWTGGYNEQFF.

The J gene is TRBJ2-3, the V gene TRBV9; a weak D match, TRBD2 (6 bases). The V gene lost 4 bases and the J gene lost 4 bases, with 10 bases spanning the gap. This CDR3 spans 13 amino acids. Germline lookup yields CDR1 SGDLS and CDR2 YYNGEE. The CDR3 loop reads CASSLPGADTQYF. CDR3 coding DNA: TGTGCCAGCAGCTTACCGGGGGCAGATACGCAGTATTTT.

The chain is built from TRBV7-2 and TRBJ2-7; D gene unclear. V was clipped by 3 bases and J by 0 bases, with 9 bases between them. The V gene's germline CDR1 is SGHTA and CDR2 FQGNSA. This CDR3 comprises 14 residues. The CDR3 nucleotides are TGTGCCAGCAGCTTTGGTTCAGACTCCTACGAGCAGTACTTC. Its protein is CASSFGSDSYEQYF.

CDR3 nucleotide sequence: TGTGCCAGTAGTATAGGGCAGAGCAATCAGCCCCAGCATTTT. Translated, it gives CASSIGQSNQPQHF. The gene calls are TRBV19 and TRBJ1-5; no definite D call. Trimming shortened V by 1 base and J by 1 base, and 5 bases separated the two germline ends. The CDR3 runs to 14 residues. Germline V CDR1 and CDR2: LNHDA, SQIVND (reference sequence). Together with reference TRBV19 and TRBJ1-5, the CDR3 gives the full variable domain: DGGITQSPKYLFRKEGQNVTLSCEQNLNHDAMYWYRQDPGQGLRLIYYSQIVNDFQKGDIAEGYSVSREKKESFPLTVTSAQKNPTAFYLCASSIGQSNQPQHFGDGTRLSIL.

The V and J genes are TRBV11-3 and TRBJ2-6; perhaps TRBD2 as D (6 bases). V was trimmed by 4 bases and J by 11 bases, leaving 21 bases between them. CDR1 and CDR2 (germline): SGHNT, YENEEA. There are 16 residues in the CDR3. The CDR3 loop reads CASSYLEGGPADVLTF. CDR3 sequence (DNA): TGTGCCAGCAGCTACTTGGAGGGCGGGCCCGCCGACGTCCTGACTTTC.

This clone was detected once. The chain links TRBV15 to TRBJ2-1; 9 positions agree with TRBD1. The CDR3 extends over 16 amino acids. The trim removed 5 bases at V and 5 bases at J, leaving 10 bases unmatched. Germline assignment: CDR1 LNHNV and CDR2 YYDKDF (reference sequence). The CDR3 here is CATSANRDRADNEQFF. The CDR3 DNA sequence: TGTGCCACCAGCGCCAACCGGGACAGGGCGGACAATGAGCAGTTCTTC.

The rearrangement uses TRBV30 and TRBJ2-7; TRBD1 matches at 9 bases. J was trimmed by 5 bases and V by 1 base; bases with no gene match: 6. In germline, CDR1 is GTSNPN, CDR2 SVGIG (reference sequence). CDR3 length: 14 residues. The CDR3 loop is CAWSAGQGSDEQYF. The CDR3 DNA sequence: TGTGCCTGGAGTGCCGGACAGGGGTCGGACGAGCAGTACTTC.